The source of this TCR beta chain is a study of blood T cell repertoires in COVID-19. Across the whole study: Spain, Italy and the United States supplied samples that represented acute and convalescent COVID-19.

Authors' processing steps: Nucleated cell counts were estimated from reference gene primer amplification. TCRdb's copy holds only in-frame clones and misses some; the assay was immunoSEQ multiplex PCR. V, J and clone size are those of that table, while D and trimming were read from the DNA. The sample shows about 480,000 clones, 88% of them seen only once. Cohort placement rested on clinical history that participants reported themselves. This TCR was sampled from a woman aged 60-75 years who had recovered from COVID-19. The material sequenced was PBMCs or T cells enriched from blood (not recorded which).

CDR3 in DNA: TGTGCCAGTAGTCTCAGTCGGGCGCGGGGGTCTAAGACTAGCACAGATACGCAGTATTTT. It translates to CASSLSRARGSKTSTDTQYF. This chain connects TRBV19 to TRBJ2-3; 7 nucleotides line up with TRBD2. Per germline, CDR1 LNHDA and CDR2 SQIVND (reference sequence). After removal of 5 bases from V and 0 bases from J, the junction contained 20 bases not matched to a gene. CDR3 size: 20 residues.